A single sample gave rise to the 26 T cell receptor beta chains below, sequenced in a study of cytomegalovirus exposure and HLA in healthy donors. Vbeta (60) and Jbeta (13) primers were used in the PCR. Sequenced by immunoSEQ multiplex PCR; TCRdb stores in-frame clones only, minus some. The table has 150,000 to 200,000 clones, around 75% seen once; the top ten hold around 1.5%. Material for sequencing was PBMCs. The receptors were gathered from a woman aged 45-65 years in good health and CMV-seronegative.

V usage is TRBV4-3 and J usage is TRBJ2-1; 8 bases align to TRBD2. V lost 0 bases, J lost 3 bases, and 7 bases stayed unmatched. The CDR3 has 17 amino acids. CDR1 and CDR2 (germline): LGHNA, YSLEER. CDR3 region: CASSQDRAGGHYNEQFF. DNA for the CDR3: TGCGCCAGCAGCCAAGATCGGGCGGGAGGTCACTACAATGAGCAGTTCTTC.

The V and J genes are TRBV6-1 and TRBJ2-6; D is perhaps TRBD1 (5 bases). CDR1 MNHNS and CDR2 SASEGT come from the germline V gene. CDR3 size: 16 residues. V gave up 2 bases and J gave up 2 bases, with 10 bases separating them. This CDR3 reads CASSEMGRAGANVLTF. CDR3 bases: TGTGCCAGCAGTGAAATGGGCAGGGCTGGGGCCAACGTCCTGACTTTC.

This chain connects TRBV6-6 to TRBJ2-7; D unclear. The CDR3 loop spans 14 amino acids. Per germline, CDR1 MNHNY and CDR2 SVGAGI (reference sequence). V was shortened by 6 bases and J by 1 base, with 13 bases between the two germline ends. CDR3: CASRKRTESYEQYF. The DNA for the CDR3 is TGTGCCAGCAGAAAGAGAACGGAGTCCTACGAGCAGTACTTC.

This chain uses TRBV9 with TRBJ1-2, with D possibly TRBD1 on 5 matching bases. The germline gives CDR1 SGDLS, CDR2 YYNGEE. Trimming shortened V by 4 bases and J by 8 bases, and 15 bases separated the two germline ends. The CDR3 is 13 amino acids. In DNA, the CDR3 is TGTGCCAGCAGCCCGTTGGGGGGGTTGGGCTACACCTTC. It is translated as CASSPLGGLGYTF.

The chain uses TRBV10-2 and TRBJ2-7; 11 bases map to TRBD2. Germline assignment: CDR1 WSHSY and CDR2 SAAADI. The CDR3 extends over 16 amino acids. Unmatched junction bases numbered 9, after V lost 6 bases and J lost 2 bases. CDR3 DNA: TGCGCCAGCAGACCCTCCGGGACTAGCGGAACCTACGAGCAGTACTTC. It codes for CASRPSGTSGTYEQYF.

This clone was picked up one time. V and J are TRBV2 and TRBJ2-5, with TRBD2 as a possible D gene (6 bases). The V gene lost 7 bases and the J gene lost 5 bases, with 23 bases spanning the gap. The CDR3 runs 16 residues. The germline V gene has CDR1 SNHLY and CDR2 FYNNEI. The CDR3 loop reads CASTLYREPRGETQYF. The CDR3 DNA is TGTGCCAGCACCCTTTACCGGGAGCCTCGGGGGGAGACCCAGTACTTC.

There are many counts of this clone. The chain employs TRBV6-1 and TRBJ1-1; D is perhaps TRBD1 (6 bases). Looked up from germline, CDR1 is MNHNS and CDR2 is SASEGT. This CDR3 spans 13 amino acids. V shed 6 bases and J shed 1 base, with 9 bases lying between them. DNA of the CDR3: TGTGCCAGCAGGCTACAGGGGAACACTGAAGCTTTCTTT. This gives the protein CASRLQGNTEAFF.

The genes are TRBV7-9 and TRBJ1-1; 8 nucleotides align to TRBD1. V lost 2 bases to trimming and J lost 1 base; unmatched junction nucleotides: 3. The germline CDR1 and CDR2 sequences are SEHNR and FQNEAQ (reference sequence). The CDR3 spans 15 residues. The CDR3 DNA reads TGTGCCAGCAGCTTACAGGGGGCTGGGAACACTGAAGCTTTCTTT. Protein sequence: CASSLQGAGNTEAFF.

The chain uses TRBV9 and TRBJ2-7, with D perhaps matching TRBD2 (6 bases). The CDR3 length is 16 residues. Trimming removed 4 bases at V and 1 base at J, with 18 bases between. Germline values: CDR1 SGDLS, CDR2 YYNGEE. CDR3 residues: CASSPTEGMRSYEQYF. The CDR3 bases are TGTGCCAGCAGCCCTACGGAGGGGATGAGATCCTACGAGCAGTACTTC.

The CDR3 sequence: CASSPYPKGATNYGYTF. DNA for the CDR3: TGTGCCAGCTCACCATACCCCAAGGGGGCGACTAACTATGGCTACACCTTC. The rearrangement links TRBV18 to TRBJ1-2; TRBD1 agrees at 7 bases. The junction had 9 bases not matched to a gene; V was cut back by 2 bases and J by 0 bases. The CDR3 is 17 amino acids. Germline loops: CDR1 KGHSH, CDR2 LQKENI.

This chain joins TRBV28 and TRBJ1-1, with D uncertain. The CDR3 is made up of 14 amino acids. Trimming stripped 2 bases from V and 6 bases from J, with 13 bases between. The germline V gene encodes CDR1 MDHEN and CDR2 SYDVKM. This CDR3 is CASSLMPGIAEAFF. The CDR3 region has the DNA TGTGCCAGCAGTTTAATGCCGGGTATCGCTGAAGCTTTCTTT.

The chain has TRBV18 and TRBJ1-2; tentatively, D is TRBD1 (5 bases). The V gene lost 1 base and the J gene lost 6 bases, with 18 bases spanning the gap. Germline lookup yields CDR1 KGHSH and CDR2 LQKENI. This CDR3 has 16 amino acids. The CDR3 reads CASSPQAAGPQDGYTF. Written as DNA, the CDR3 is TGTGCCAGCTCACCACAGGCGGCAGGGCCTCAGGATGGCTACACCTTC.

This clone occurred a few times. The chain has TRBV11-2 and TRBJ2-7; perhaps TRBD2 as D (6 bases). The CDR3 loop spans 15 amino acids. Germline assignment: CDR1 SGHAT and CDR2 FQNNGV. Trimming pared 5 bases from V and 1 base from J, leaving 15 bases between. In nucleotides, the CDR3 is TGTGCCAGCAGCCCACAGCGGGCATCATCCTACGAGCAGTACTTC. This gives the protein CASSPQRASSYEQYF.

On this clone itself: The same CDR3 arises from other DNA sequences in this sample as well. V gene TRBV6-5 combines with J gene TRBJ1-6, with D hard to call. This CDR3 has 16 amino acids. Germline V gene sequence: CDR1 MNHEY, CDR2 SVGAGI. With 0 bases removed from V and 7 bases from J, the gap between germline ends came to 13 bases. The CDR3 sequence: CASSYSRETRNSPLHF. CDR3 in DNA: TGTGCCAGCAGTTACTCGAGGGAAACGAGGAATTCACCCCTCCACTTT.

As DNA, the CDR3 is TGTGCCAGCAGCACCTTTACAGGGGATCGCGGGACCCAGTACTTC. This gives the protein CASSTFTGDRGTQYF. The chain employs TRBV7-2 and TRBJ2-5; TRBD1 aligns across 7 bases. Per germline, CDR1 SGHTA and CDR2 FQGNSA. V was clipped by 5 bases and J by 7 bases; unmatched bases: 13. There are 15 residues in the CDR3.

V gene TRBV15 combines with J gene TRBJ2-7, with D perhaps matching TRBD1 (6 bases). Germline V gives CDR1 LNHNV, CDR2 YYDKDF (reference sequence). This CDR3 is 15 amino acids long. V was pared by 4 bases and J by 3 bases, with 16 bases between. CDR3 nucleotides: TGTGCCACCAGCAACTTAGGGGTGGACAGCTACGAGCAGTACTTC. This translates into CATSNLGVDSYEQYF.

This clone was seen more than once but under ten times. This chain links TRBV5-5 with TRBJ1-4; TRBD1 matches at 12 bases. The V segment lost 4 bases and the J segment 4 bases; nucleotides outside the gene matches: 5. The germline gives CDR1 SGHKS, CDR2 YYEKEE (reference sequence). The CDR3 covers 16 residues. CDR3 residues: CASSRDRGLNNEKLFF. The CDR3 nucleotides read TGTGCCAGCAGCCGGGACAGGGGGCTGAATAATGAAAAACTGTTTTTT.

This chain links TRBV11-2 with TRBJ2-3, with 11 bases lining up with TRBD2. CDR3 length equals 16 residues. Germline V gene data show CDR1 as SGHAT and CDR2 as FQNNGV. The V and J ends lost 7 bases and 0 bases, in that order; junction bases with no gene match: 6. The CDR3 DNA reads TGTGCCAGCACCCCGACTAGCGGGACTAGCACAGATACGCAGTATTTT. This translates into CASTPTSGTSTDTQYF.

The chain couples TRBV11-2 to TRBJ1-2, with D tentatively TRBD1 (6 bases). V lost 4 bases to trimming and J lost 2 bases, with 20 bases between them. Germline CDR1 SGHAT, CDR2 FQNNGV. This CDR3 has 17 amino acids. CDR3 in amino acids: CASSSWDNLLSNYGYTF. CDR3 in DNA: TGTGCCAGCAGCTCCTGGGACAATCTATTATCGAACTATGGCTACACCTTC.

The V call is TRBV6-6, the J call TRBJ2-1, with 12 positions matching TRBD2. Germline loops: CDR1 MNHNY, CDR2 SVGAGI (reference sequence). The CDR3 is 16 residues long. V shed 5 bases, J shed 9 bases, and the junction held 11 bases outside the gene matches. In DNA form, the CDR3 reads TGTGCCAGCAGTCTGGGGACTAGCGGGCCTCCTGGTGAGCAGTTCTTC. The encoded protein is CASSLGTSGPPGEQFF.

J is TRBJ2-1 and V is TRBV15; the match to TRBD1 covers 7 bases. The CDR3 runs 16 residues. V lost 1 base, J lost 8 bases, and 11 bases stayed unmatched. Per the germline V gene, CDR1 is LNHNV and CDR2 is YYDKDF (reference sequence). This chain's CDR3 is CATSRGDSPFVDEQFF. The DNA of the CDR3 is TGTGCCACCAGCAGAGGGGACAGTCCCTTCGTAGATGAGCAGTTCTTC. The variable domain in full, completed from reference TRBV15 and TRBJ2-1, reads DAMVIQNPRYQVTQFGKPVTLSCSQTLNHNVMYWYQQKSSQAPKLLFHYYDKDFNNEADTPDNFQSRRPNTSFCFLDIRSPGLGDTAMYLCATSRGDSPFVDEQFFGPGTRLTVL.

This clone was seen only once. The chain carries TRBV11-1 and TRBJ2-7; TRBD2 matches 7 bases. The CDR3 covers 15 residues. Germline assignment: CDR1 SGHAT and CDR2 FQDESV (reference sequence). J gave up 0 bases and V 5 bases, and 7 bases lay outside the gene matches. CDR3 amino acids: CASSRAGKSSYEQYF. CDR3 DNA: TGTGCCAGCAGCCGAGCGGGGAAGTCCTCCTACGAGCAGTACTTC. The full variable domain, with the rest looked up from reference TRBV11-1 and TRBJ2-7, is EAEVAQSPRYKITEKSQAVAFWCDPISGHATLYWYRQILGQGPELLVQFQDESVVDDSQLPKDRFSAERLKGVDSTLKIQPAELGDSAMYLCASSRAGKSSYEQYFGPGTRLTVT.

CDR3 in amino acids: CASKGTAGVYEQYF. The CDR3 DNA reads TGTGCCAGTAAAGGGACGGCGGGGGTTTACGAGCAGTACTTC. The gene calls are TRBV6-5 and TRBJ2-7; 7 nucleotides line up with TRBD2. The CDR3 length is 14 residues. Per germline, CDR1 MNHEY and CDR2 SVGAGI. The V gene end was trimmed by 9 bases and the J gene end by 4 bases; junction bases not matched to a gene: 12.

The rearrangement joins TRBV14 to TRBJ1-1; D call uncertain. This CDR3 has 14 residues. Trimming removed 8 bases at V and 3 bases at J, with 16 bases between. Germline values: CDR1 SGHDN, CDR2 FVKESK. The CDR3 loop reads CASPPIQRDTEAFF. The CDR3 nucleotides read TGTGCCAGCCCCCCGATCCAGCGGGACACTGAAGCTTTCTTT.

DNA of the CDR3: TGTGCCAGCACCTCTTCCGATACGCAGTATTTT. Protein sequence: CASTSSDTQYF. The gene calls are TRBV7-9 and TRBJ2-3; no clear D. V lost 7 bases to trimming and J lost 6 bases, with 8 bases between them. The CDR3 loop spans 11 amino acids. CDR1 is SEHNR and CDR2 is FQNEAQ in the germline V gene (reference sequence).

The V call is TRBV5-1, the J call TRBJ1-2; TRBD1 agrees at 7 bases. Trimming cost V 0 bases and J 0 bases; bases outside gene matches: 2. Looked up from germline, CDR1 is SGHRS and CDR2 is YFSETQ. The CDR3 sequence is 15 residues long. CDR3 residues: CASSLDGTANYGYTF. The DNA of the CDR3 is TGCGCCAGCAGCTTGGATGGGACAGCTAACTATGGCTACACCTTC.